This record concerns one T cell receptor (beta chain) sequence. Its antigen is undetermined. PCR used 60 Vbeta primers and 13 Jbeta primers. Profiled with immunoSEQ multiplex PCR; TCRdb holds only in-frame clones, not every one. The data show under 200,000 clones, over 70% seen once. This entry is derived from a study of cytomegalovirus exposure and HLA in healthy donors. Study findings and constraints: Fewer N-insertions (relative to the roughly 730-donor mean) were reportedly seen in an Asian-associated ancestry cluster in a later analysis.

Looked up from germline, CDR1 is SQVTM and CDR2 is ANQGSEA. Trimming removed 7 bases from V and 7 bases from J, with 10 bases in between. The CDR3 has 10 residues. The chain couples TRBV29-1 to TRBJ1-2, with D perhaps TRBD1 (6 bases). The sequence derives from a woman aged 45-65 years in good health and CMV-seronegative. The sample was PBMCs. The CDR3 DNA is TGCAGCGCAGGGGCGGGTGGCTACACCTTC. The encoded protein is CSAGAGGYTF. Full variable domain (missing parts from reference TRBV29-1 and TRBJ1-2): SAVISQKPSRDICQRGTSLTIQCQVDSQVTMMFWYRQQPGQSLTLIATANQGSEATYESGFVIDKFPISRPNLTFSTLTVSNMSPEDSSIYLCSAGAGGYTFGSGTRLTVV.